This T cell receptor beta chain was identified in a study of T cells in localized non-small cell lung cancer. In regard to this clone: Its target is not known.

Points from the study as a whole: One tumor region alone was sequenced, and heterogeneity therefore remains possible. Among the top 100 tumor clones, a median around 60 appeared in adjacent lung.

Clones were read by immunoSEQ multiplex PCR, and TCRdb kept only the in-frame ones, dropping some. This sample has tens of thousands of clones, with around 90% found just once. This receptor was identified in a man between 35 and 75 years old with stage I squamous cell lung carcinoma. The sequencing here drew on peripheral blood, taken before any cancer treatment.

This CDR3 is CASSRTGNQPQHF. The CDR3 nucleotides read TGTGCCAGCAGCCGGACAGGGAATCAGCCCCAGCATTTT. This rearrangement joins TRBV11-2 to TRBJ1-5, with 8 bases that match TRBD1. Germline V gene sequence: CDR1 SGHAT, CDR2 FQNNGV. The CDR3 contains 13 residues. V shed 5 bases and J 4 bases; nucleotides not matched to a gene: 1.